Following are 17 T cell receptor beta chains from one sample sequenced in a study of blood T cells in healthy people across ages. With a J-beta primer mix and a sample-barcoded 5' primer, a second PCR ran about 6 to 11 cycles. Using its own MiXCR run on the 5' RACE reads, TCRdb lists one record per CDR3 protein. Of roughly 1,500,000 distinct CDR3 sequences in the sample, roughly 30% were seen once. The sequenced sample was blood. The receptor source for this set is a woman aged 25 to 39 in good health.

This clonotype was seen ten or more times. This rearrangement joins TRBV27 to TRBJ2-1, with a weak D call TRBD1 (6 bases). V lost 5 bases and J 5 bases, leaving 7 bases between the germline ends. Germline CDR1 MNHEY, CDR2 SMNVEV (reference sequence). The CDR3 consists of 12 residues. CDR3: CASSTGHNEQFF. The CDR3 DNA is TGTGCCAGCAGTACAGGGCACAATGAGCAGTTCTTC.

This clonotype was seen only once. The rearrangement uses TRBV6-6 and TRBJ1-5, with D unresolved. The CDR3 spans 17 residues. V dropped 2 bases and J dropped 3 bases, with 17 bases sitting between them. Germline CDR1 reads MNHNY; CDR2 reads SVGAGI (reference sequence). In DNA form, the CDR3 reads TGTGCCAGCAGTTACCGGGCCGCGCTAGGGAACAATCAGCCCCAGCATTTT. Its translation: CASSYRAALGNNQPQHF.

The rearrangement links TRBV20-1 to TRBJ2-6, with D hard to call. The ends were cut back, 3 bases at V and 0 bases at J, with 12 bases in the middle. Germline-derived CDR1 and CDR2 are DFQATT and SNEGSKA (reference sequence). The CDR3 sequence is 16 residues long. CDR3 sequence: CSASKDGASGANVLTF. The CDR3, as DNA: TGCAGTGCTAGTAAGGACGGAGCCTCTGGGGCCAACGTCCTGACTTTC.

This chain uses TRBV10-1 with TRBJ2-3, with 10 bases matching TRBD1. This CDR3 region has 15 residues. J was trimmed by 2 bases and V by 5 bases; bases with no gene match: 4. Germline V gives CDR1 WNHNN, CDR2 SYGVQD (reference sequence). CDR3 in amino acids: CASSRTGGNTDTQYF. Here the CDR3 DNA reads TGCGCCAGCAGTAGGACAGGGGGGAACACAGATACGCAGTATTTT.

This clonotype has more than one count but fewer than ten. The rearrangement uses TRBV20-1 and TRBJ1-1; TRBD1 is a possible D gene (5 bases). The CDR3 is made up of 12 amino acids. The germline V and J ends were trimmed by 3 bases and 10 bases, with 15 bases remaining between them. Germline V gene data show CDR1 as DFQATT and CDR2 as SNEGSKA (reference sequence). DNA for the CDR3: TGCAGTGCTAGTGATACTTACACAGGAGCTTTCTTT. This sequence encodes CSASDTYTGAFF.

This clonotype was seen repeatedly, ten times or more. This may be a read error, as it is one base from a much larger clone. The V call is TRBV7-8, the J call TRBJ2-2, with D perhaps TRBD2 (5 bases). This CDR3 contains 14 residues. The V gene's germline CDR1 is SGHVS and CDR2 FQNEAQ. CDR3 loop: CASSLEGYTGERFF. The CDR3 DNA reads TGTGCCAGCAGCTTAGAGGGTTACACCGGGGAGCGGTTTTTT.

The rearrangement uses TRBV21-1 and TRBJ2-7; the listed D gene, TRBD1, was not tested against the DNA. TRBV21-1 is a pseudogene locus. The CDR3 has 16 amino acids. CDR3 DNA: TGTGCCCGAAGATTCATGAAAATTGACAGGGACAGCGAGCAGTACTTC. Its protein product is CARRFMKIDRDSEQYF.

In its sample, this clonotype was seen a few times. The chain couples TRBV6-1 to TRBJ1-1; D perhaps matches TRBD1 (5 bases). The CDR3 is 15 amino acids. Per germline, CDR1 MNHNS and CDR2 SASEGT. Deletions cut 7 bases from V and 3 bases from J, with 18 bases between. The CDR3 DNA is TGTGCCAGCAAGAGAGGGACTACTGGGGACACTGAAGCTTTCTTT. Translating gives CASKRGTTGDTEAFF.

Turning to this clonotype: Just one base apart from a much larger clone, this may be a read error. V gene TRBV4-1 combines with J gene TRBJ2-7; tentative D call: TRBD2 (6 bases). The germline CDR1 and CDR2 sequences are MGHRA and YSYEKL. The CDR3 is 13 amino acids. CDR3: CANSEGAGYEQYF. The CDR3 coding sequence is TGCGCCAACAGCGAAGGGGCGGGGTACGAGCAGTACTTC.

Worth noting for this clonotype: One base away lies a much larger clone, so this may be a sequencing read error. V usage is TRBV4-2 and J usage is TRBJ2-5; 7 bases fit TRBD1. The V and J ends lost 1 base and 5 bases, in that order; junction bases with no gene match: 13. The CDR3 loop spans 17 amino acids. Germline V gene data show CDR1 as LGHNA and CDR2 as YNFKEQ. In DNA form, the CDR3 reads TGTGCCAGCAGCCAAGTTGAGAGCGAGGGGGCCTCTGAGACCCAGTACTTC. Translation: CASSQVESEGASETQYF.

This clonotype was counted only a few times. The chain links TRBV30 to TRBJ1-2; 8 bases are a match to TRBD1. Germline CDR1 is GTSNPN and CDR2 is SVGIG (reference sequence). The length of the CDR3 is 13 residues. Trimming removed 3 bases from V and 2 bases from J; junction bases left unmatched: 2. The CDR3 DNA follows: TGTGCCTGGAGACAGGGGGGAAACTATGGCTACACCTTC. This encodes CAWRQGGNYGYTF.

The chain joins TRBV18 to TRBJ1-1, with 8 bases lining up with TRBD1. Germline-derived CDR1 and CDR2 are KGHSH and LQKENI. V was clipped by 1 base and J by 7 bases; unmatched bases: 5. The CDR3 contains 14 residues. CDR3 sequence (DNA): TGTGCCAGCTCACCACGGACAGGGACGGATGAAGCTTTCTTT. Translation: CASSPRTGTDEAFF.

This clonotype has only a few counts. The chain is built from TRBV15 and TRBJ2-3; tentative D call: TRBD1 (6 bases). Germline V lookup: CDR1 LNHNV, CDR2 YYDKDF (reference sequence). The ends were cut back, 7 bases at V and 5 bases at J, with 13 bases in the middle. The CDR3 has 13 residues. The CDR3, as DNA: TGTGCCACCAACCCCCTCAGGGGAGATACGCAGTATTTT. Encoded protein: CATNPLRGDTQYF.

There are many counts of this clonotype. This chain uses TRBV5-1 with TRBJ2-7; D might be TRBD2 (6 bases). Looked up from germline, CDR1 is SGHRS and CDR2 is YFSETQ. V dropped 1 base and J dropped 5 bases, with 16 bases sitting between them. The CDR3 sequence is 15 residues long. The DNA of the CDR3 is TGCGCCAGCAGCTTGCGGTGGGAGGCACTCCACGAGCAGTACTTC. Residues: CASSLRWEALHEQYF.

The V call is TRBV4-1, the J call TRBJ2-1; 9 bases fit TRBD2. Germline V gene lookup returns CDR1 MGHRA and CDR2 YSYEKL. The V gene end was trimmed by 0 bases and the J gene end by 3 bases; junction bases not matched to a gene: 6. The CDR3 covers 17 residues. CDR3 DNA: TGCGCCAGCAGCCAAGACGGAGGAGCGGGGGGCTACAATGAGCAGTTCTTC. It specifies CASSQDGGAGGYNEQFF.

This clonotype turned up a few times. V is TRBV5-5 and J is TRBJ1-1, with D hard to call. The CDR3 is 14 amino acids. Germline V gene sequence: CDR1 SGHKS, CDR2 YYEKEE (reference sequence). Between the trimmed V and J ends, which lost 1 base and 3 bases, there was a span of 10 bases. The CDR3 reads CASSLNLADTEAFF. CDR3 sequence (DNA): TGTGCCAGCAGCTTGAATCTTGCAGACACTGAAGCTTTCTTT.

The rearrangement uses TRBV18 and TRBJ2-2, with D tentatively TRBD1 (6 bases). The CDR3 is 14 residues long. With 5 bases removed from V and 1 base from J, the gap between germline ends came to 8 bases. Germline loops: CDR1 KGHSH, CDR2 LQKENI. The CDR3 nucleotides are TGTGCCAGCTCAAGGGGACAGAACACCGGGGAGCTGTTTTTT. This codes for CASSRGQNTGELFF.